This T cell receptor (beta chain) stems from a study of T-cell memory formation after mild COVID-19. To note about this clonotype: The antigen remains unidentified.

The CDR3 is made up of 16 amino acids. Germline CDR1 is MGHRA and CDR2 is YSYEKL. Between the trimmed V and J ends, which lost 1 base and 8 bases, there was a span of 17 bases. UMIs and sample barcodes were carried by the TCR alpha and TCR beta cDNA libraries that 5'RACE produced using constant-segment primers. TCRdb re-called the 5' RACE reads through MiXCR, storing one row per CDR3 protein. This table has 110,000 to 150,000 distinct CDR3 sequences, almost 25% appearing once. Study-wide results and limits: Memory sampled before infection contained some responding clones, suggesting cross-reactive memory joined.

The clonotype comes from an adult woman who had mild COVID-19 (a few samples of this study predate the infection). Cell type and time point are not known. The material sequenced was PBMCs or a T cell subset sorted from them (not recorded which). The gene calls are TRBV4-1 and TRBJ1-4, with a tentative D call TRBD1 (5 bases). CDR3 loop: CASSQGWVSRGEKLFF. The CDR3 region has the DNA TGCGCCAGCAGCCAAGGTTGGGTCAGCCGGGGGGAAAAACTGTTTTTT.